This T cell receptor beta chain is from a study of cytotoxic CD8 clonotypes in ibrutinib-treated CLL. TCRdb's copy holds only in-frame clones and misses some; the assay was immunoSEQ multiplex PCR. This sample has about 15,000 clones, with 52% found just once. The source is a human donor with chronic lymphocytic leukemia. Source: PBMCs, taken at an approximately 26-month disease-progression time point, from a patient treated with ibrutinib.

CDR3 coding DNA: TGTGCCAGCAGCGTGGGACAGGACTACGAGCAGTACTTC. Translating gives CASSVGQDYEQYF. The chain links TRBV9 to TRBJ2-7; 8 bases are shared with TRBD1. Germline values: CDR1 SGDLS, CDR2 YYNGEE. J gave up 3 bases and V 2 bases, and 1 base lay outside the gene matches. CDR3 size: 13 residues.